One T cell receptor (beta chain) is described in this entry. The target antigen is unknown. V lost 4 bases, J lost 0 bases, and 13 bases lay in between. Germline CDR1 SQVTM, CDR2 ANQGSEA. The CDR3 spans 15 residues. This sample was taken from a study of regulatory T cells in long-lasting Graves disease. Overall study: Positivity for TSH receptor antibodies plus over 5 years of antithyroid drugs meant persistent Graves' disease. Study-wide results and limits: Persistent disease was associated with favored TRBV28 usage and with favored use of TRBJ1-2 and TRBJ2-5.

Through Arm-PCR of CDR3 regions and iRepertoire HTBI primers, TCR beta libraries were built. TCRdb itself ran the multiplex PCR reads through MiXCR, one entry per CDR3 protein. Of about 430,000 distinct CDR3 sequences in the sample, around 20% were seen once. The time point denotes: persistent/refractory GD, antithyroid drugs over 5 years with positive TRAb. PBMC RNA was the source of the TCR library. By American Thyroid Association guidelines, Graves' disease was diagnosed in the cohort. The sequence was obtained from a female donor with Graves disease. Source: peripheral blood mononuclear cells (PBMCs), taken when the disease was refractory, from a patient treated with antithyroid drugs. The chain recombines TRBV29-1 with TRBJ2-1; D perhaps matches TRBD2 (6 bases). The CDR3 is CSVGGGESSYNEQFF. CDR3 nucleotide sequence: TGCAGCGTTGGGGGAGGAGAGAGCTCCTACAATGAGCAGTTCTTC.